Below, 22 T cell receptor beta chains from the same sample are listed, as sequenced in a study of blood T cell repertoires in COVID-19. TCRdb's copy holds only in-frame clones and misses some; the assay was immunoSEQ multiplex PCR. The top ten hold roughly 10% of the sample, which has some 30,000 clones, 84% seen once. Material: peripheral blood. These receptors were collected from an elderly man with active COVID-19.

This clone was counted a few times. The chain has TRBV11-3 and TRBJ2-3; 8 bases are shared with TRBD1. CDR3 length equals 16 residues. V was clipped by 5 bases and J by 0 bases; unmatched bases: 7. Germline-derived CDR1 and CDR2 are SGHNT and YENEEA. CDR3 nucleotides: TGTGCCAGCAGCAAGCAGGGGGCTACTAGCACAGATACGCAGTATTTT. Protein sequence: CASSKQGATSTDTQYF.

V is TRBV5-5 and J is TRBJ1-1; D is perhaps TRBD1 (5 bases). Germline CDR1 is SGHKS and CDR2 is YYEKEE (reference sequence). This CDR3 region has 14 residues. The V and J ends lost 2 bases and 3 bases respectively, with 11 bases between them. The CDR3 loop is CASSFIAGYTEAFF. The CDR3 DNA sequence: TGTGCCAGCAGCTTTATAGCAGGGTACACTGAAGCTTTCTTT.

This clone was found a few times. This sequence joins TRBV28 and TRBJ2-7, with 8 bases lining up with TRBD1. Germline V CDR1 and CDR2: MDHEN, SYDVKM. The ends lost 6 bases at V and 2 bases at J; junction bases unmatched: 9. The CDR3 extends over 15 amino acids. The CDR3 bases are TGTGCCAGCAGGGGGCGGGACAGGAAGGCCTACGAGCAGTACTTC. This gives the protein CASRGRDRKAYEQYF.

The chain couples TRBV5-1 to TRBJ2-7; 12 bases match TRBD2. This CDR3 has 14 amino acids. From germline, CDR1 is SGHRS and CDR2 YFSETQ. Trimming cost V 0 bases and J 9 bases; bases outside gene matches: 4. In DNA form, the CDR3 reads TGCGCCAGCAGCTTGGGACTAGCGGGGGATTTGCAGTACTTC. This codes for CASSLGLAGDLQYF.

The rearrangement uses TRBV6-2 or TRBV6-3 and TRBJ1-1; tentatively, D is TRBD1 (6 bases). The ends were cut back, 4 bases at V and 2 bases at J, with 17 bases in the middle. Germline CDR1 reads MNHEY; CDR2 reads SVGEGT. CDR3 length: 16 residues. The CDR3 is CASSFRGLKINTEAFF. The CDR3 DNA follows: TGTGCCAGCAGTTTCAGGGGTCTCAAAATAAACACTGAAGCTTTCTTT.

This clone has just a few counts. V is TRBV6-6 and J is TRBJ1-6; 8 bases agree with TRBD1. J lost 9 bases, V lost 2 bases, and 9 bases had no gene match. The CDR3 consists of 16 residues. CDR1 MNHNY and CDR2 SVGAGI come from the germline V gene (reference sequence). The CDR3 loop is CASSYPPGQGGSPLHF. In DNA, the CDR3 is TGTGCCAGCAGTTACCCTCCTGGACAGGGAGGTTCACCCCTCCACTTT.

The chain joins TRBV6-5 to TRBJ2-1, with D possibly being TRBD1 (5 bases). The length of the CDR3 is 13 residues. Between the trimmed V and J ends, which lost 2 bases and 6 bases, there was a span of 8 bases. The germline V gene encodes CDR1 MNHEY and CDR2 SVGAGI. CDR3 bases: TGTGCCAGCAGTTACGGGGCCTTCAATGAGCAGTTCTTC. This gives the protein CASSYGAFNEQFF.

This sequence joins TRBV10-2 and TRBJ1-2; TRBD1 is a possible D gene (5 bases). Per the germline V gene, CDR1 is WSHSY and CDR2 is SAAADI. The CDR3 loop spans 14 amino acids. Trimming left V 7 bases short and J 1 base short, with 13 bases between. DNA for the CDR3: TGCGCCAGCACGCGGGACGGATTTAACTATGGCTACACCTTC. This translates into CASTRDGFNYGYTF.

The genes are TRBV4-1 and TRBJ1-6; D unresolved. In germline, CDR1 is MGHRA, CDR2 YSYEKL. This CDR3 region has 13 residues. Between the trimmed V and J ends, which lost 2 bases and 12 bases, there was a span of 11 bases. The DNA of the CDR3 is TGCGCCAGCAGCCAATCCCTGGCCTTACCCCTCCACTTT. Its protein is CASSQSLALPLHF.

The genes are TRBV5-6 and TRBJ2-5; 7 nucleotides match TRBD1. This CDR3 region has 16 residues. V shed 3 bases, J shed 4 bases, and the junction held 12 bases outside the gene matches. Germline V CDR1 and CDR2: SGHDT, YYEEEE. CDR3 nucleotides: TGTGCCAGCAGCTGGTTAAGACAGGGTGAGAGAGAGACCCAGTACTTC. This translates into CASSWLRQGERETQYF. The variable domain in full, with the rest retrieved from reference TRBV5-6 and TRBJ2-5, is DAGVTQSPTHLIKTRGQQVTLRCSPKSGHDTVSWYQQALGQGPQFIFQYYEEEERQRGNFPDRFSGHQFPNYSSELNVNALLLGDSALYLCASSWLRQGERETQYFGPGTRLLVL.

The chain combines TRBV5-1 with TRBJ1-1; 7 bases map to TRBD1. V dropped 5 bases and J dropped 4; count of bases not matched to a gene: 14. The CDR3 spans 16 residues. From germline, CDR1 is SGHRS and CDR2 YFSETQ. Here the CDR3 DNA reads TGCGCCAGCAGAAGTACCGGGACAGTAATGGGCACTGAAGCTTTCTTT. Translation: CASRSTGTVMGTEAFF.

CDR3 region: CASRKDSQETQYF. CDR3 DNA: TGTGCCAGCAGGAAGGACAGTCAAGAGACCCAGTACTTC. The genes are TRBV12-3 or TRBV12-4 and TRBJ2-5, with D tentatively TRBD1 (6 bases). V was trimmed by 6 bases and J by 2 bases, leaving 10 bases between them. The CDR3 is 13 amino acids.

The gene calls are TRBV9 and TRBJ1-5; the D gene is possibly TRBD1 (5 bases). CDR1 is SGDLS, CDR2 YYNGEE, per germline. This CDR3 is 15 amino acids long. Trimming removed 2 bases at V and 0 bases at J, with 9 bases between. The CDR3 coding sequence is TGTGCCAGCAGCGTCTCAGGGAATAGCAATCAGCCCCAGCATTTT. Amino acids: CASSVSGNSNQPQHF. Drawing the rest from reference TRBV9 and TRBJ1-5, the complete variable domain is DSGVTQTPKHLITATGQRVTLRCSPRSGDLSVYWYQQSLDQGLQFLIQYYNGEERAKGNILERFSAQQFPDLHSELNLSSLELGDSALYFCASSVSGNSNQPQHFGDGTRLSIL.

V and J are TRBV10-1 and TRBJ2-3, with 7 nucleotides matching TRBD1. The junction had 5 bases not matched to a gene; V was cut back by 3 bases and J by 5 bases. Looked up from germline, CDR1 is WNHNN and CDR2 is SYGVQD (reference sequence). The CDR3 sequence is 14 residues long. CDR3 bases: TGCGCCAGCAGTGAAAGGGGGCATAAAGATACGCAGTATTTT. Translation gives CASSERGHKDTQYF.

The J gene is TRBJ2-5, the V gene TRBV27; 14 bases line up with TRBD2. Trimming took 5 bases from V and 13 from J; bases not matched to a gene: 12. Germline V gene data show CDR1 as MNHEY and CDR2 as SMNVEV (reference sequence). This CDR3 spans 15 amino acids. CDR3 protein: CASSQGLAGGSKRYF. DNA of the CDR3: TGTGCCAGCAGTCAAGGACTAGCGGGGGGCTCTAAGCGGTACTTC.

The rearrangement joins TRBV11-3 to TRBJ2-1; TRBD1 is a possible D gene (6 bases). The germline V and J ends were trimmed by 5 bases and 8 bases, with 19 bases remaining between them. The length of the CDR3 is 15 residues. Germline CDR1 and CDR2: SGHNT and YENEEA. The CDR3 loop reads CASSTGLSRGDEQFF. The DNA for the CDR3 is TGTGCCAGCAGCACGGGCCTGAGCAGGGGTGATGAGCAGTTCTTC.

J is TRBJ1-1 and V is TRBV29-1, with 7 bases fitting TRBD1. The J segment lost 4 bases and the V segment lost 1 base, leaving 9 bases of the junction unmatched. This CDR3 is built from 15 residues. Germline loops: CDR1 SQVTM, CDR2 ANQGSEA. For the CDR3, the DNA is TGCAGCGTTGAAGCCCCCCCAGGACAGGTCACTGAAGCTTTCTTT. It specifies CSVEAPPGQVTEAFF.

The genes are TRBV11-2 and TRBJ2-7; D is unclear. Germline CDR1 and CDR2: SGHAT and FQNNGV. Trimming took 2 bases from V and 0 from J, leaving 8 bases between them. This CDR3 has 14 amino acids. The CDR3 region is CASSLISVSYEQYF. CDR3 in DNA: TGTGCCAGCAGCTTAATTTCAGTCTCCTACGAGCAGTACTTC.

The V gene is TRBV10-2, the J gene TRBJ2-2, with a weak D call TRBD1 (5 bases). Germline lookup yields CDR1 WSHSY and CDR2 SAAADI. The CDR3 length is 16 residues. Trimming took off 3 bases at V and 0 bases at J, with 11 bases between the two ends. CDR3 nucleotides: TGCGCCAGCAGTGACTTCGAGACAGCGAACACCGGGGAGCTGTTTTTT. Residues: CASSDFETANTGELFF.

V is TRBV4-1 and J is TRBJ1-2; 10 bases map to TRBD1. Germline values: CDR1 MGHRA, CDR2 YSYEKL. CDR3 length: 15 amino acids. V shed 0 bases and J 5 bases; nucleotides not matched to a gene: 3. CDR3 in amino acids: CASSQDRQGAYGYTF. The DNA of the CDR3 is TGCGCCAGCAGCCAAGATAGACAGGGGGCATATGGCTACACCTTC.

The rearrangement uses TRBV5-4 and TRBJ2-5, with D possibly being TRBD2 (7 bases). V dropped 0 bases and J dropped 5 bases, with 14 bases sitting between them. The CDR3 loop spans 15 amino acids. Germline V gives CDR1 SGHNT, CDR2 YYREEE (reference sequence). The CDR3 spells CASSLAGRGDETQYF. In DNA, the CDR3 is TGTGCCAGCAGCTTGGCGGGGAGGGGGGATGAGACCCAGTACTTC.

V gene TRBV5-6 combines with J gene TRBJ1-6; TRBD1 matches 8 bases. V trimming: 0 bases; J trimming: 0 bases; junction bases outside the gene matches: 5. Germline assignment: CDR1 SGHDT and CDR2 YYEEEE. The CDR3 consists of 18 residues. The CDR3 protein is CASSLAGGLDSYNSPLHF. Written as DNA, the CDR3 is TGTGCCAGCAGCTTGGCAGGGGGCCTAGACTCCTATAATTCACCCCTCCACTTT.